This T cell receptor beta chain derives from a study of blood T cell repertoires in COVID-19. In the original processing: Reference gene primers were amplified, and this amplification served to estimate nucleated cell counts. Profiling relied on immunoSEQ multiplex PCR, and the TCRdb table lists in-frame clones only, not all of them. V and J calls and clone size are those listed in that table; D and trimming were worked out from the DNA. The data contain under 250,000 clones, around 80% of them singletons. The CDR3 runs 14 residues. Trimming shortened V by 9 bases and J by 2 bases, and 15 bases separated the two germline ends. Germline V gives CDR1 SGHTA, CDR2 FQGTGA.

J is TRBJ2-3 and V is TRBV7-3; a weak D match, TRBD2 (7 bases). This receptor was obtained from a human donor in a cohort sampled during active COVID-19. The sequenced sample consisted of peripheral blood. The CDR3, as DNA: TGTGCCAGTATGGCGGGGGCCTACACAGATACGCAGTATTTT. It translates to CASMAGAYTDTQYF.